Listed below are T cell receptor beta chains from one sample, sequenced in a study of beta chain features in type 1 diabetes. Sequencing used immunoSEQ multiplex PCR; TCRdb keeps in-frame clones, though not all of them. The table has 350,000 to 400,000 clones, about 15% seen once; the top ten hold 0.019%. Sequencing was done on a sample of naive CD4+ T cells from blood. The receptors shown here come from a woman under 30 in good health. Each CDR3 is given without its conserved first and last residue. Each record gives: J gene, V gene, D gene, CDR3 protein. D genes are given only for firm matches.

TRBJ2-3 | TRBV7-8 | NA | ASSLAGLSTDTQY
TRBJ2-6 | TRBV5-4 | NA | ASSLGHSGANVLT
TRBJ2-3 | TRBV9 | NA | ASSLGGGSGADTQY
TRBJ2-7 | TRBV30 | NA | AWSRQQGVSYEQY
TRBJ2-5 | TRBV30 | TRBD2 | AWSGGLAAIETQY
TRBJ2-4 | TRBV9 | NA | ASSPSTGIVNIQY
TRBJ2-6 | TRBV29-1 | TRBD1 | SVSGGIRSGANVLT
TRBJ1-2 | TRBV6-5 | NA | ASSYSAGTNYGYT
TRBJ1-5 | TRBV4-1 | TRBD1 | ASSYRGLSNQPQH
TRBJ2-1 | TRBV4-3 | TRBD1 | ASSQAHRGPYNEQF
TRBJ1-1 | TRBV27 | NA | ASSASGTLNTEAF
TRBJ2-3 | TRBV13 | NA | ASSLDRADTQY
TRBJ2-5 | TRBV28 | NA | ASSPRPPRMETQY
TRBJ1-5 | TRBV13 | TRBD1 | ASSLGRDRANQPQH
TRBJ2-7 | TRBV6-5 | NA | ASRRQENYEQY
TRBJ1-1 | TRBV18 | NA | ASSPERDTEAF
TRBJ1-4 | TRBV30 | TRBD1 | ASLGDSRNEKLF
TRBJ1-1 | TRBV30 | NA | AWSGFGGANTEAF
TRBJ2-1 | TRBV7-9 | NA | ASSFLTNEQF
TRBJ1-4 | TRBV18 | NA | ASSAGFANEKLF
TRBJ2-3 | TRBV29-1 | TRBD1 | SADRGADTQY
TRBJ1-2 | TRBV2 | NA | ASSLDSYGYT
TRBJ1-5 | TRBV9 | TRBD1 | ASSGGQGNQPQH
TRBJ2-1 | TRBV4-1 | TRBD2 | ASRKEAGRYNEQF
TRBJ1-5 | TRBV4-2 | TRBD1 | ASSQDTVGQGTNQPQH
TRBJ1-1 | TRBV18 | TRBD1 | ASSREQTGGRTEAF
TRBJ2-2 | TRBV18 | TRBD2 | ASSPPGLAGAPGELF
TRBJ2-5 | TRBV30 | TRBD2 | AWSRGGLAEETQY
TRBJ2-1 | TRBV27 | TRBD2 | ASSFSGRSHEQF
TRBJ2-4 | TRBV19 | TRBD2 | ASSDLAGPGDIQY
TRBJ2-7 | TRBV7-9 | TRBD1 | ASSLWSGGMNEQY
TRBJ2-7 | TRBV25-1 | NA | ASSDPVTYEQY
TRBJ1-2 | TRBV7-3 | NA | ASSSEGGFGYT
TRBJ2-7 | TRBV27 | TRBD1 | ASSLSSTTGGRYEQY
TRBJ1-2 | TRBV6-5 | TRBD1 | ASSHRGMGYT
TRBJ2-5 | TRBV30 | NA | AWRSRGWETQY
TRBJ2-7 | TRBV27 | NA | ASDCLSYEQY
TRBJ1-2 | TRBV6-5 | TRBD1 | ASSYKGAFDYGYT
TRBJ2-3 | TRBV7-9 | TRBD2 | ASSFPGLATDTQY
TRBJ2-3 | TRBV5-1 | NA | ASSQTGSDTQY
TRBJ2-3 | TRBV6-1 | TRBD2 | ASSGAGVADTQY
TRBJ1-4 | TRBV30 | NA | AWSADRVTTNEKLF
TRBJ2-7 | TRBV9 | NA | ASSVVESTARQY
TRBJ1-5 | TRBV7-9 | NA | ASSLVLVGVDNQPQH
TRBJ2-1 | TRBV6-5 | NA | ASSPGTWVKDEQF
TRBJ2-1 | TRBV14 | TRBD1 | ASSQDSGTGARRGQF
TRBJ2-3 | TRBV9 | TRBD1 | ASSLIEGAGDTQY
TRBJ2-2 | TRBV9 | TRBD1 | ASSVQQGGTGELF
TRBJ2-3 | TRBV5-4 | NA | ASSLWGVGTDTQY
TRBJ1-1 | TRBV6-5 | NA | ASSPDRHVGEAF
TRBJ1-5 | TRBV30 | NA | AWSRYNSNQPQH
TRBJ2-3 | TRBV30 | NA | AWRPGVGNTQY
TRBJ2-5 | TRBV7-6 | NA | ASSSARDTLLGTQY
TRBJ2-1 | TRBV4-2 | TRBD2 | ASSSDPGGSSYNEQF
TRBJ2-5 | TRBV19 | NA | ASSKRGGLQETQY
TRBJ1-2 | TRBV28 | NA | ASSLFGRGAGRYT
TRBJ2-5 | TRBV25-1 | NA | ASSEPLGETQY
TRBJ2-5 | TRBV11-2 | NA | ASSQTPGGRETQY
TRBJ1-5 | TRBV18 | TRBD1 | ASSPAGGRSNQPQH
TRBJ2-3 | TRBV30 | TRBD2 | AWGVSLAGEITRTDTQY